This T cell receptor beta chain was sequenced in a study of T cell changes during pregnancy in multiple sclerosis. The CDR3 length is 12 residues. V was pared by 8 bases and J by 5 bases, with 12 bases between. The germline CDR1 and CDR2 sequences are SNHLY and FYNNEI. Method: immunoSEQ multiplex PCR; TCRdb's copy keeps in-frame clones and lacks some. Found here are 45,000 to 55,000 clones, 92% of them singletons; the top ten hold less than 0.2%. The receptor was derived from a female donor in good health, enrolled as a control in a pregnancy study. Specimen: CD4+ T cells from peripheral blood mononuclear cells, collected after pregnancy. The V and J genes are TRBV2 and TRBJ2-5, with D hard to call. Here the CDR3 DNA reads TGTGCCAGCGACCCCCTCGGGGAGACCCAGTACTTC. Amino acid sequence: CASDPLGETQYF. The full variable domain, its missing parts supplied by reference TRBV2 and TRBJ2-5, is EPEVTQTPSHQVTQMGQEVILRCVPISNHLYFYWYRQILGQKVEFLVSFYNNEISEKSEIFDDQFSVERPDGSNFTLKIRSTKLEDSAMYFCASDPLGETQYFGPGTRLLVL.